What follows are 12 T cell receptor beta chains derived from one specimen sequenced in a study of T-cell reconstitution after alpha-beta-depleted transplantation in children. Preparation of the TCRbeta library used unique molecular identifiers. In TCRdb, the PCR reads were re-called with MiXCR into one record per CDR3 protein. The sample yields approximately 250,000 distinct CDR3 sequences, about 23% seen once. The specimen was PBMCs, collected before TCRalphabeta/CD19-depleted stem cell transplant. All receptors derive from a girl aged 2-9 years with Fanconi anemia, due to receive a stem cell transplant.

This sequence joins TRBV7-9 and TRBJ1-4, with 7 bases that match TRBD1. This CDR3 contains 15 residues. CDR1 and CDR2 (germline): SEHNR, FQNEAQ (reference sequence). Germline trimming cut 5 bases from V and 10 bases from J; bases unmatched to any gene: 13. DNA of the CDR3: TGTGCCAGCAGCCCAGCAGGGGGGCAAATCGGAAAACTGTTTTTT. Translation gives CASSPAGGQIGKLFF. Using reference TRBV7-9 and TRBJ1-4 for the parts outside the CDR3, the full variable domain is DTGVSQNPRHKITKRGQNVTFRCDPISEHNRLYWYRQTLGQGPEFLTYFQNEAQLEKSRLLSDRFSAERPKGSFSTLEIQRTEQGDSAMYLCASSPAGGQIGKLFFGSGTQLSVL.

The rearrangement links TRBV4-2 to TRBJ2-1; D uncertain. The ends were cut back, 1 base at V and 8 bases at J, with 18 bases in the middle. This CDR3 has 16 amino acids. CDR1 and CDR2 (germline): LGHNA, YNFKEQ. This chain's CDR3 is CASSQATYYSDDEQFF. Written as DNA, the CDR3 is TGTGCCAGCAGCCAAGCAACCTACTACAGCGACGATGAGCAGTTCTTC.

This clonotype has at least ten counts. In nucleotides, the CDR3 is TGTGCCAGCAGTTACAAAGTTGGGAATGAGCAGTTCTTC. Translation gives CASSYKVGNEQFF. The chain combines TRBV6-5 with TRBJ2-1; D unclear. The germline gives CDR1 MNHEY, CDR2 SVGAGI. The CDR3 is 13 amino acids. V gave up 2 bases and J gave up 7 bases, with 9 bases separating them.

This chain joins TRBV7-9 and TRBJ2-7; D is perhaps TRBD1 (6 bases). CDR1 SEHNR and CDR2 FQNEAQ come from the germline V gene (reference sequence). The CDR3 has 14 residues. Trimming cost V 1 base and J 6 bases, with 13 bases left between them. CDR3 residues: CASSLEGVSREQYF. The CDR3 nucleotides are TGTGCCAGCAGCTTAGAGGGGGTGTCCCGCGAGCAGTACTTC.

The chain links TRBV5-4 to TRBJ2-7; the D call may be TRBD1 or TRBD2 (5 bases each). The V and J ends lost 0 bases and 3 bases respectively, with 10 bases between them. Germline-derived CDR1 and CDR2 are SGHNT and YYREEE (reference sequence). The CDR3 sequence is 14 residues long. The CDR3 sequence: CASSLARDGYEQYF. The CDR3 DNA reads TGTGCCAGCAGCTTGGCCCGGGACGGCTACGAGCAGTACTTC.

This clonotype showed up many times. The V and J genes are TRBV2 and TRBJ1-6, with D perhaps matching TRBD1 (6 bases). Germline V gene sequence: CDR1 SNHLY, CDR2 FYNNEI. V lost 3 bases and J lost 8, with 14 bases in between. CDR3 length: 15 residues. The CDR3 DNA reads as TGTGCCAGCAGTGATGAGGACAGAGCTTATTCACCCCTCCACTTT. Translated: CASSDEDRAYSPLHF.

In this sample, this clonotype turned up many times. The J gene is TRBJ2-2, the V gene TRBV20-1; D is perhaps TRBD2 (5 bases). V was cut by 2 bases and J by 4 bases, with 17 bases left in between. This CDR3 contains 16 residues. Germline CDR1 reads DFQATT; CDR2 reads SNEGSKA (reference sequence). CDR3 region: CSARPTGGFRTGELFF. As DNA, the CDR3 is TGCAGTGCTAGACCCACGGGCGGGTTTCGCACCGGGGAGCTGTTTTTT.

The chain has TRBV29-1 and TRBJ2-2; 13 nucleotides align to TRBD2. Germline trimming cut 7 bases from V and 3 bases from J; bases unmatched to any gene: 11. The length of the CDR3 is 17 residues. Germline V CDR1 and CDR2: SQVTM, ANQGSEA. The DNA for the CDR3 is TGCAGCGCCGGACTAGCGGGGGTACAACATCACACCGGGGAGCTGTTTTTT. Protein: CSAGLAGVQHHTGELFF.

This clonotype showed up many times. This sequence joins TRBV5-1 and TRBJ1-1; 8 bases agree with TRBD1. This CDR3 is 14 amino acids long. Looked up from germline, CDR1 is SGHRS and CDR2 is YFSETQ. V dropped 4 bases and J dropped 4; count of bases not matched to a gene: 6. CDR3 sequence (DNA): TGCGCCAGCAGCGCCGGACAGGGCGGCACTGAAGCTTTCTTT. Its protein product is CASSAGQGGTEAFF.

This clonotype was counted at least ten times. V is TRBV12-3 or TRBV12-4 and J is TRBJ1-6, with 7 nucleotides matching TRBD1. This CDR3 region has 18 residues. Trimming removed 7 bases from V and 0 bases from J; junction bases left unmatched: 12. The CDR3 sequence: CASKYTLRGSSYNSPLHF. The CDR3 DNA reads TGTGCCAGCAAATACACGCTCAGGGGGAGCTCCTATAATTCACCCCTCCACTTT.

At least ten counts were recorded for this clonotype. This chain uses TRBV12-3 or TRBV12-4 with TRBJ2-6; D unclear. The V and J ends lost 2 bases and 0 bases respectively, with 14 bases between them. This CDR3 is built from 18 residues. The CDR3 protein is CASSLKSIHDSGANVLTF. The CDR3 DNA reads as TGTGCCAGCAGTTTAAAGTCCATTCACGACTCTGGGGCCAACGTCCTGACTTTC.

The chain uses TRBV6-2 or TRBV6-3 and TRBJ1-5, with unresolved D. CDR1 is MNHEY and CDR2 is SVGEGT in the germline V gene. There are 14 residues in the CDR3. V lost 4 bases, J lost 5 bases, and 12 bases lay in between. The CDR3, as DNA: TGTGCCAGCAGTTCTCGTATGGTGGATCAGCCCCAGCATTTT. Amino acid sequence: CASSSRMVDQPQHF.